These 20 T cell receptor beta chains share one sample of origin, sequenced in a study of OX40 agonist ivuxolimab in advanced cancers. TCRdb keeps only in-frame clones here, not all; method: immunoSEQ multiplex PCR. The table records 60,000 to 95,000 clones, more than 90% of them present only once. The sample in question was CD4+ or CD8+ T cells sorted from blood, obtained in a trial of the OX40 agonist ivuxolimab. These receptors originate from an adult with an advanced solid tumor such as melanoma, head and neck, liver or kidney cancer.

This clone occurred once. V is TRBV5-5 and J is TRBJ2-2; 11 positions agree with TRBD2. V gave up 0 bases and J gave up 2 bases; unmatched junction bases: 6. This CDR3 comprises 18 residues. Germline V lookup: CDR1 SGHKS, CDR2 YYEKEE (reference sequence). The CDR3 here is CASSLALLAGANTGELFF. The CDR3 DNA is TGTGCCAGCAGCTTGGCCCTACTAGCGGGGGCCAACACCGGGGAGCTGTTTTTT.

This chain links TRBV27 with TRBJ2-5; 8 bases match TRBD2. Germline loops: CDR1 MNHEY, CDR2 SMNVEV (reference sequence). After removal of 3 bases from V and 5 bases from J, the junction contained 14 bases not matched to a gene. CDR3 size: 17 residues. The CDR3 here is CASSLSPTGTSGETQYF. CDR3 nucleotides: TGTGCCAGCAGTTTGTCCCCCACCGGGACTAGTGGGGAGACCCAGTACTTC.

A note on this clone: Other nucleotide sequences from this sample produce the same CDR3. The CDR3 sequence is CASSLPGQNTEAFF. The CDR3 nucleotides are TGTGCCAGCAGTCTCCCTGGACAGAACACTGAAGCTTTCTTT. The chain combines TRBV28 with TRBJ1-1, with D possibly matching TRBD1 (5 bases). The length of the CDR3 is 14 residues. Germline V gene lookup returns CDR1 MDHEN and CDR2 SYDVKM. Trimming shortened V by 5 bases and J by 1 base, and 11 bases separated the two germline ends.

This chain connects TRBV6-6 to TRBJ1-2; D is uncertain. Germline V CDR1 and CDR2: MNHNY, SVGAGI (reference sequence). This CDR3 is built from 14 residues. The V end was cut by 0 bases, the J end by 0 bases, with 5 bases between. The chain's CDR3 is CASSYSEANYGYTF. The CDR3 DNA reads as TGTGCCAGCAGTTACTCGGAGGCTAACTATGGCTACACCTTC.

In nucleotides, the CDR3 is TGTGCCATCAGTGAGTCGTTCCGGGGGGGCGCTGAGAACACTGAAGCTTTCTTT. Translation gives CAISESFRGGAENTEAFF. The chain employs TRBV10-3 and TRBJ1-1, with TRBD1 as a possible D gene (6 bases). In germline, CDR1 is ENHRY, CDR2 SYGVKD. V was cut by 0 bases and J by 1 base, with 18 bases left in between. The CDR3 is 18 amino acids.

This chain joins TRBV7-9 and TRBJ1-1; D perhaps matches TRBD1 (6 bases). The germline V and J ends were trimmed by 6 bases and 3 bases, with 17 bases remaining between them. Germline V CDR1 and CDR2: SEHNR, FQNEAQ (reference sequence). The CDR3 is 15 residues long. The DNA for the CDR3 is TGTGCCAGCAGAGGAAGTCAGGGGAAGGACACTGAAGCTTTCTTT. As protein: CASRGSQGKDTEAFF.

J is TRBJ1-6 and V is TRBV15, with D possibly matching TRBD1 (6 bases). The CDR3 is 17 amino acids. V lost 3 bases and J lost 0, with 12 bases in between. Germline lookup yields CDR1 LNHNV and CDR2 YYDKDF (reference sequence). CDR3 region: CATSRDSQSSYNSPLHF. The CDR3 DNA reads as TGTGCCACCAGCAGGGACAGCCAAAGCTCCTATAATTCACCCCTCCACTTT. The full variable domain, rest sourced from reference TRBV15 and TRBJ1-6, is DAMVIQNPRYQVTQFGKPVTLSCSQTLNHNVMYWYQQKSSQAPKLLFHYYDKDFNNEADTPDNFQSRRPNTSFCFLDIRSPGLGDTAMYLCATSRDSQSSYNSPLHFGNGTRLTVT.

The rearrangement joins TRBV5-5 to TRBJ1-2; the D is unclear. Germline V gene data show CDR1 as SGHKS and CDR2 as YYEKEE (reference sequence). The ends were cut back, 0 bases at V and 2 bases at J, with 11 bases in the middle. The CDR3 is 15 residues long. CDR3 residues: CASSLGTAVNYGYTF. CDR3 sequence (DNA): TGTGCCAGCAGCTTGGGAACGGCAGTAAACTATGGCTACACCTTC.

This clone was found a few times. The chain uses TRBV6-6 and TRBJ2-7; tentative D call: TRBD1 (5 bases). V lost 5 bases, J lost 3 bases, and 14 bases lay in between. Germline loops: CDR1 MNHNY, CDR2 SVGAGI (reference sequence). The CDR3 covers 14 residues. CDR3 amino acids: CASSAYGQSYEQYF. The CDR3 DNA reads as TGTGCCAGCAGTGCGTACGGACAAAGCTACGAGCAGTACTTC.

J is TRBJ1-5 and V is TRBV7-9; D gene uncertain. Trimming took 5 bases from V and 2 from J, leaving 16 bases between them. Germline V gene lookup returns CDR1 SEHNR and CDR2 FQNEAQ (reference sequence). This CDR3 region has 16 residues. The CDR3: CASSPWRGDGNQPQHF. CDR3 nucleotide sequence: TGTGCCAGCAGCCCATGGCGCGGGGATGGCAATCAGCCCCAGCATTTT.

The chain combines TRBV5-1 with TRBJ2-2, with TRBD1 as a possible D gene (5 bases). This CDR3 has 14 amino acids. The germline gives CDR1 SGHRS, CDR2 YFSETQ. V dropped 3 bases and J dropped 6 bases, with 12 bases sitting between them. The CDR3 DNA is TGCGCCAGCAGCTCCCGGCAGGGCCCCGGGGAGCTGTTTTTT. Protein sequence: CASSSRQGPGELFF. The entire variable domain, with the rest obtained from reference TRBV5-1 and TRBJ2-2, is as follows: KAGVTQTPRYLIKTRGQQVTLSCSPISGHRSVSWYQQTPGQGLQFLFEYFSETQRNKGNFPGRFSGRQFSNSRSEMNVSTLELGDSALYLCASSSRQGPGELFFGEGSRLTVL.

The V and J genes are TRBV19 and TRBJ1-5; D is possibly TRBD1 (6 bases). This CDR3 spans 16 amino acids. V lost 5 bases, J lost 3 bases, and 17 bases lay in between. Germline CDR1 LNHDA, CDR2 SQIVND (reference sequence). Here the CDR3 DNA reads TGTGCCAGTAGTGTAACAGGGTCCCCGGACAATCAGCCCCAGCATTTT. It is translated as CASSVTGSPDNQPQHF.

V is TRBV6-1 and J is TRBJ2-1; TRBD2 agrees at 11 bases. From germline, CDR1 is MNHNS and CDR2 SASEGT. Losses at the gene ends were 7 bases for V and 3 bases for J; bases not matched to a gene: 5. CDR3 size: 15 residues. For the CDR3, the DNA is TGTGCCAGCAACCTCGGGACTAGCGGCTACAATGAGCAGTTCTTC. Translated, it gives CASNLGTSGYNEQFF.

This clone appeared a single time. The V and J genes are TRBV6-1 and TRBJ2-7; weak D call: TRBD1 (5 bases). Germline V gene lookup returns CDR1 MNHNS and CDR2 SASEGT. V gave up 1 base and J gave up 0 bases, with 10 bases separating them. The CDR3 totals 15 residues. CDR3 amino acids: CASSEGGHSSYEQYF. The CDR3 DNA reads as TGTGCCAGCAGTGAAGGAGGACACAGCTCCTACGAGCAGTACTTC.

This clone was seen once. The chain combines TRBV18 with TRBJ1-4, with D unresolved. Germline CDR1 and CDR2: KGHSH and LQKENI. This CDR3 spans 14 amino acids. Deletions cut 0 bases from V and 4 bases from J, with 6 bases between. The CDR3 DNA follows: TGTGCCAGCTCACCACCATCCGATAATGAAAAACTGTTTTTT. This codes for CASSPPSDNEKLFF.

The chain recombines TRBV19 with TRBJ1-5; no firm D call. Germline V gene data show CDR1 as LNHDA and CDR2 as SQIVND (reference sequence). V was clipped by 9 bases and J by 0 bases, with 18 bases between them. The CDR3 runs to 16 residues. The CDR3 is CASQTSPLYSNQPQHF. The CDR3 DNA reads as TGTGCCAGCCAAACGTCACCGCTTTATAGCAATCAGCCCCAGCATTTT. Full variable domain (outside the CDR3, taken from reference TRBV19 and TRBJ1-5): DGGITQSPKYLFRKEGQNVTLSCEQNLNHDAMYWYRQDPGQGLRLIYYSQIVNDFQKGDIAEGYSVSREKKESFPLTVTSAQKNPTAFYLCASQTSPLYSNQPQHFGDGTRLSIL.

This chain uses TRBV11-2 with TRBJ1-2; the D is unclear. Trimming took 1 base from V and 0 from J, leaving 9 bases between them. Germline values: CDR1 SGHAT, CDR2 FQNNGV. This CDR3 has 15 residues. CDR3 sequence reads: CASSLVKQPNYGYTF. The CDR3 region has the DNA TGTGCCAGCAGCTTAGTCAAACAGCCTAACTATGGCTACACCTTC.

As DNA, the CDR3 is TGTGCCAGCAGCCAAGACCGGGACAGGGTTGGCAATCAGCCCCAGCATTTT. Translation: CASSQDRDRVGNQPQHF. This chain links TRBV14 with TRBJ1-5, with 9 bases matching TRBD1. V was clipped by 0 bases and J by 2 bases; unmatched bases: 5. The CDR3 totals 17 residues. Germline assignment: CDR1 SGHDN and CDR2 FVKESK.

The V gene is TRBV2, the J gene TRBJ1-2; 7 nucleotides line up with TRBD1. Trimming removed 11 bases from V and 2 bases from J; junction bases left unmatched: 5. The V gene's germline CDR1 is SNHLY and CDR2 FYNNEI. The CDR3 is 12 residues long. The CDR3 region is CAATTGNYGYTF. CDR3 bases: TGTGCCGCAACGACAGGGAACTATGGCTACACCTTC.

The gene calls are TRBV4-1 and TRBJ2-5, with D unresolved. The CDR3 runs 13 residues. Trimming pared 1 base from V and 7 bases from J, leaving 10 bases between. CDR1 MGHRA and CDR2 YSYEKL come from the germline V gene. The CDR3 DNA reads TGCGCCAGCAGCCAAGGGCTATCGGGGACCCAGTACTTC. Translating gives CASSQGLSGTQYF.